Below, 32 T cell receptor beta chains from the same sample are listed, as sequenced in a study of blood T cells in healthy people across ages. Together with a sample-barcoded 5' primer, a J-beta primer mix was included in a second PCR lasting roughly 6 to 12 cycles. TCRdb processed the 5' RACE reads anew with MiXCR; each CDR3 protein has one entry. The sample lists around 1.5 million distinct CDR3 sequences; roughly 32% were seen once. The sequenced material came from blood. The receptor set was obtained from a woman aged 25-40 years in good health.

CDR3 in DNA: TGTGCCAGCAGTTGGGATTTAAACTACAATGAGCAGTTCTTC. As protein: CASSWDLNYNEQFF. The chain has TRBV12-3 or TRBV12-4 and TRBJ2-1; the D is unclear. Between the trimmed V and J ends, which lost 4 bases and 3 bases, there was a span of 10 bases. This CDR3 contains 14 residues.

The rearrangement uses TRBV7-9 and TRBJ2-2; 7 bases agree with TRBD1. Germline V gives CDR1 SEHNR, CDR2 FQNEAQ (reference sequence). The trim removed 5 bases at V and 4 bases at J, leaving 7 bases unmatched. The CDR3 loop spans 15 amino acids. The CDR3 here is CASSRQGSGTGELFF. In nucleotides, the CDR3 is TGTGCCAGCAGCCGACAGGGATCGGGCACCGGGGAGCTGTTTTTT.

The V gene is TRBV6-1, the J gene TRBJ2-1, with D perhaps matching TRBD1 (6 bases). V was cut by 3 bases and J by 9 bases, with 6 bases left in between. Per germline, CDR1 MNHNS and CDR2 SASEGT. This CDR3 is built from 11 residues. In DNA form, the CDR3 reads TGTGCCAGCAGTGAGGACAGTGAGCAGTTCTTC. It translates to CASSEDSEQFF.

The chain combines TRBV7-8 with TRBJ2-7, with D perhaps TRBD1 (6 bases). This CDR3 is 14 amino acids long. CDR1 is SGHVS, CDR2 FQNEAQ, per germline. Deletions cut 4 bases from V and 4 bases from J, with 14 bases between. The CDR3 bases are TGTGCCAGCAGCTCCACGGCAACAGGGTACGAGCAGTACTTC. Translated, it gives CASSSTATGYEQYF.

This clonotype occurred a few times. An end of the junction differs from the germline gene, which may be a read error. The CDR3 sequence is CASSLAATSGYEQYF. The CDR3 region has the DNA TGCGCCAGCAGCTTGGCGGCGACTAGCGGCTACGAGCAGTACTTC. This chain connects TRBV7-8 to TRBJ2-7; 9 bases line up with TRBD2. The CDR3 is 15 amino acids. The germline V gene encodes CDR1 SGHVS and CDR2 FQNEAQ.

This clonotype has more than one count but fewer than ten. The chain employs TRBV20-1 and TRBJ1-1; maybe TRBD1 (6 bases). Trimming stripped 6 bases from V and 4 bases from J, with 12 bases between. In germline, CDR1 is DFQATT, CDR2 SNEGSKA (reference sequence). This CDR3 spans 12 amino acids. CDR3 sequence: CSASEGGTEAFF. CDR3 DNA: TGCAGTGCCTCAGAGGGGGGCACTGAAGCTTTCTTT.

This clonotype was counted between two and nine times. This sequence joins TRBV20-1 and TRBJ1-2; weak D call: TRBD1 (5 bases). Trimming pared 3 bases from V and 0 bases from J, leaving 11 bases between. CDR3 size: 14 residues. Germline V gene lookup returns CDR1 DFQATT and CDR2 SNEGSKA (reference sequence). The CDR3 DNA is TGCAGTGCTAGGCGGGACGGGTCTAACTATGGCTACACCTTC. As protein: CSARRDGSNYGYTF.

This rearrangement joins TRBV19 to TRBJ1-1; 9 bases agree with TRBD1. Germline trimming cut 5 bases from V and 1 base from J; bases unmatched to any gene: 5. The CDR3 consists of 15 residues. From germline, CDR1 is LNHDA and CDR2 SQIVND (reference sequence). CDR3 sequence (DNA): TGTGCCAGTAGTCCCGAGACAGGGGGGAACACTGAAGCTTTCTTT. It encodes CASSPETGGNTEAFF.

The chain uses TRBV10-3 and TRBJ2-4, with 10 bases fitting TRBD2. The DNA end is a closer match to TRBJ2-7, so the J assignment may be wrong. CDR3 length equals 14 residues. CDR1 ENHRY and CDR2 SYGVKD come from the germline V gene. For the CDR3, the DNA is TGTGCCATCAGTCTAGCGGGAGAAGACCGCGAGCAGTACTTC. Its translation: CAISLAGEDREQYF.

Turning to this clonotype: A clone one base away is much larger, so this may be a read error. The chain employs TRBV29-1 and TRBJ1-5; D is perhaps TRBD1 (5 bases). Germline CDR1 reads SQVTM; CDR2 reads ANQGSEA. V lost 6 bases to trimming and J lost 6 bases, with 15 bases between them. This CDR3 is built from 13 residues. The CDR3 DNA sequence: TGCAGCGTAGCCAGGGAATTGGGTCAGCCCCAGCATTTT. Protein sequence: CSVARELGQPQHF.

In this sample, this clonotype turned up a few times. V gene TRBV20-1 combines with J gene TRBJ2-3; 7 nucleotides match TRBD2. V trimming: 5 bases; J trimming: 2 bases; junction bases outside the gene matches: 10. This CDR3 is built from 15 residues. CDR1 is DFQATT, CDR2 SNEGSKA, per germline (reference sequence). For the CDR3, the DNA is TGCAGTGCTCTAGCCGCTAGCGGAGCCACAGATACGCAGTATTTT. Protein sequence: CSALAASGATDTQYF.

The CDR3 protein is CASSRDGVSPQHF. CDR3 nucleotides: TGTGCCAGCAGCCGGGACGGGGTTTCGCCCCAGCATTTT. This sequence joins TRBV27 and TRBJ1-5; D possibly corresponds to TRBD1 (5 bases). V was shortened by 6 bases and J by 9 bases, with 15 bases between the two germline ends. The CDR3 is 13 residues long. CDR1 and CDR2 (germline): MNHEY, SMNVEV (reference sequence).

This chain links TRBV7-2 with TRBJ2-7; 7 bases line up with TRBD2. Germline loops: CDR1 SGHTA, CDR2 FQGNSA. The CDR3 runs 14 residues. V lost 2 bases and J lost 6; bases outside the gene matches: 7. CDR3 loop: CASSLKAGVGEQYF. The CDR3 region has the DNA TGTGCCAGCAGCTTAAAGGCGGGAGTAGGCGAGCAGTACTTC.

As concerns this clonotype: A read error may explain this, as a much larger clone is one base away. This chain joins TRBV6-6 and TRBJ2-1; D is unresolved. The CDR3 extends over 9 amino acids. The V gene's germline CDR1 is MNHNY and CDR2 SVGAGI (reference sequence). Trimming removed 8 bases at V and 9 bases at J, with 5 bases between. The CDR3 region has the DNA TGTGCCAGCGGGGTTGAGCAGTTCTTC. Protein product: CASGVEQFF.

The CDR3 loop reads CASSETRGRAYEQFF. Written as DNA, the CDR3 is TGTGCCAGCAGTGAGACTAGAGGGAGGGCTTATGAGCAGTTCTTC. The gene calls are TRBV12-3 or TRBV12-4 and TRBJ2-1, with 7 bases lining up with TRBD2. With 5 bases clipped from V and 8 bases from J, the junction kept 12 bases outside the gene matches. CDR3 length equals 15 residues.

This clonotype was observed many times. The chain recombines TRBV29-1 with TRBJ2-1; 8 positions match TRBD2. The J segment lost 4 bases and the V segment lost 7 bases, leaving 6 bases of the junction unmatched. Germline-derived CDR1 and CDR2 are SQVTM and ANQGSEA. The CDR3 loop spans 13 amino acids. In DNA form, the CDR3 reads TGCAGCGGCGGGGGGTCCCGTTACAATGAGCAGTTCTTC. It yields the protein CSGGGSRYNEQFF.

About this clonotype itself: A much larger clone differs from this one at a single base, so this may be a read error. The chain uses TRBV29-1 and TRBJ2-7, with D perhaps matching TRBD2 (6 bases). CDR1 SQVTM and CDR2 ANQGSEA come from the germline V gene. The V end lost 3 bases, the J end lost 2 bases, and 17 bases lay between the germline ends. CDR3 length: 15 amino acids. The CDR3 is CSVEEWGRSPYEQYF. The CDR3 bases are TGCAGCGTTGAGGAGTGGGGGAGGAGCCCCTACGAGCAGTACTTC.

This clonotype was seen ten or more times. The junction does not match germline at one end; this may be a read error. The chain is built from TRBV5-1 and TRBJ1-5, with unresolved D. The CDR3 totals 13 residues. Germline lookup yields CDR1 SGHRS and CDR2 YFSETQ. This CDR3 reads CASSPDSNQPQHF. CDR3 DNA sequence: TGTGCCAGCAGCCCGGACAGCAATCAGCCCCAGCATTTT.

The V call is TRBV5-1, the J call TRBJ2-3; tentatively, D is TRBD1 (6 bases). V shed 3 bases and J shed 2 bases, with 13 bases lying between them. Germline V CDR1 and CDR2: SGHRS, YFSETQ. CDR3 length: 15 residues. The CDR3 region has the DNA TGCGCCAGCAGCTCTGATGGGGACAACACAGATACGCAGTATTTT. This encodes CASSSDGDNTDTQYF.

As concerns this clonotype: A read error is possible here, since a much larger clone lies one base away. The genes are TRBV4-2 and TRBJ2-7; D is perhaps TRBD1 or TRBD2 (5 bases each). The CDR3 covers 17 residues. Germline V gene sequence: CDR1 LGHNA, CDR2 YNFKEQ. The CDR3 here is CTSSQEGRGHASYEQYF. In DNA, the CDR3 is TGTACCAGCAGCCAAGAAGGTCGGGGCCACGCCTCCTACGAGCAGTACTTC.

This clonotype has a handful of counts. The gene calls are TRBV7-9 and TRBJ2-3; D unclear. V lost 1 base to trimming and J lost 0 bases, with 8 bases between them. The CDR3 totals 15 residues. Germline V gene lookup returns CDR1 SEHNR and CDR2 FQNEAQ (reference sequence). The CDR3, as DNA: TGTGCCAGCAGCTTAGGCGCCCCTAGCACAGATACGCAGTATTTT. Translating it yields CASSLGAPSTDTQYF.

The chain carries TRBV28 and TRBJ1-1, with a tentative D call TRBD1 (5 bases). From germline, CDR1 is MDHEN and CDR2 SYDVKM. This CDR3 is 16 amino acids long. Trimming took 5 bases from V and 0 from J, leaving 16 bases between them. The CDR3 protein is CASSPRDVRMNTEAFF. In DNA, the CDR3 is TGTGCCAGCAGTCCTAGGGACGTACGGATGAACACTGAAGCTTTCTTT.

This clonotype has at least ten counts. The V call is TRBV29-1, the J call TRBJ2-3; no clear D. The CDR3 covers 11 residues. The V gene's germline CDR1 is SQVTM and CDR2 ANQGSEA. The V end lost 4 bases, the J end lost 2 bases, and 4 bases lay between the germline ends. CDR3: CSVGNTDTQYF. The DNA of the CDR3 is TGCAGCGTTGGGAACACAGATACGCAGTATTTT.

In this sample, this clonotype turned up many times. V is TRBV7-9 and J is TRBJ2-7; weak D call: TRBD2 (6 bases). From germline, CDR1 is SEHNR and CDR2 FQNEAQ (reference sequence). The CDR3 covers 14 residues. V lost 1 base to trimming and J lost 6 bases, with 13 bases between them. The CDR3 nucleotides are TGTGCCAGCAGCTTAGGAGTGATGGGGGGCGAGCAGTACTTC. Translation: CASSLGVMGGEQYF.

This clonotype has ten or more counts. CDR3 coding DNA: TGTGCCAGCAGCTTCGGGGGTGCTGGGGCCAACGTCCTGACTTTC. Translating it yields CASSFGGAGANVLTF. V usage is TRBV12-3 or TRBV12-4 and J usage is TRBJ2-6, with D possibly being TRBD2 (6 bases). CDR3 length: 15 amino acids. Trimming took 6 bases from V and 2 from J, leaving 11 bases between them.

This rearrangement joins TRBV28 to TRBJ2-3; D is perhaps TRBD2 (6 bases). The CDR3 covers 15 residues. Per germline, CDR1 MDHEN and CDR2 SYDVKM. Between the trimmed V and J ends, which lost 6 bases and 6 bases, there was a span of 19 bases. Here the CDR3 DNA reads TGTGCCAGCAGGGCCGGGAGCCGGGGGAAGGATACGCAGTATTTT. Amino acid sequence: CASRAGSRGKDTQYF.

Of note for this clonotype: A much larger clone lies a single base off, so this may be a read error. This chain uses TRBV29-1 with TRBJ2-3; the D is unclear. The CDR3 loop spans 11 amino acids. CDR1 and CDR2 from the germline V gene are SQVTM and ANQGSEA. CDR3 coding DNA: TGCGGCGTTAAAAGGCCAGATACGCAGTATTTT. Its protein is CGVKRPDTQYF.

This clonotype was observed a handful of times. The V gene is TRBV27, the J gene TRBJ1-2; 7 bases line up with TRBD1. The germline V gene encodes CDR1 MNHEY and CDR2 SMNVEV (reference sequence). Germline trimming cut 3 bases from V and 6 bases from J; bases unmatched to any gene: 4. CDR3 length: 13 amino acids. CDR3 sequence: CASSFRGRDGYTF. As DNA, the CDR3 is TGTGCCAGCAGTTTTAGGGGGCGGGATGGCTACACCTTC.

CDR3 nucleotide sequence: TGCGCCAGCAGCGCCACAGGGGCGGGGTCAGAGACCCAGTACTTC. As protein: CASSATGAGSETQYF. The V and J genes are TRBV5-1 and TRBJ2-5; D may be TRBD1 (7 bases). CDR1 and CDR2 from the germline V gene are SGHRS and YFSETQ. The CDR3 length is 15 residues. V gave up 4 bases and J gave up 4 bases, with 17 bases separating them. Using reference TRBV5-1 and TRBJ2-5 for the parts outside the CDR3, the full variable domain is KAGVTQTPRYLIKTRGQQVTLSCSPISGHRSVSWYQQTPGQGLQFLFEYFSETQRNKGNFPGRFSGRQFSNSRSEMNVSTLELGDSALYLCASSATGAGSETQYFGPGTRLLVL.

V gene TRBV15 combines with J gene TRBJ2-3; 8 nucleotides agree with TRBD2. With V trimmed by 0 bases and J by 4 bases, 12 bases remained unmatched. The CDR3 length is 18 residues. CDR1 is LNHNV, CDR2 YYDKDF, per germline (reference sequence). The DNA of the CDR3 is TGTGCCACCAGCAGAGATTCGGCTAGCGGGTTGGGGGCAGATACGCAGTATTTT. Amino acids: CATSRDSASGLGADTQYF.

The sample holds a few counts of this clonotype. CDR3 amino acids: CASRSTGGASETQYF. The CDR3 DNA follows: TGTGCCAGCAGGTCAACAGGGGGCGCTTCCGAGACCCAGTACTTC. This chain links TRBV6-2 or TRBV6-3 with TRBJ2-5; 9 bases are shared with TRBD1. From germline, CDR1 is MNHEY and CDR2 SVGEGT. The CDR3 covers 15 residues. The junction had 10 bases not matched to a gene; V was cut back by 6 bases and J by 5 bases.

This clonotype was seen just once. V usage is TRBV20-1 and J usage is TRBJ2-3; TRBD2 aligns across 9 bases. The V segment lost 2 bases and the J segment 2 bases; nucleotides outside the gene matches: 2. The V gene's germline CDR1 is DFQATT and CDR2 SNEGSKA (reference sequence). This CDR3 region has 14 residues. The CDR3 reads CSARIAGATDTQYF. The CDR3 coding sequence is TGCAGTGCTAGAATAGCGGGGGCCACAGATACGCAGTATTTT.